This record looks at one T cell receptor beta chain sequence and its context. Its cognate antigen is unknown. These data come from a study of T cells expressing NK-cell markers. Study details: Most of the eight sequenced donors tested HCMV-seropositive; one tested seronegative. General study points: Roughly 1.0-8% of CD8+ T cells in about six donors belonged to dominant NKG2C+ clonotypes. Whether expanded NKG2C+ T cell clones were HCMV specific stayed uncertain.

The CDR3 covers 15 residues. Germline V gives CDR1 MNHEY, CDR2 SVGEGT. 5'RACE template switching with UMIs generated TCR beta cDNA. Each CDR3 protein gets one entry in TCRdb, which reprocessed the 5' RACE reads and gives no DNA. The repertoire table contains around 470,000 distinct CDR3 sequences. This clonotype was obtained from a woman aged 45-59 years in good health. The sample was blood T cells: a sorted CD56 or NKG2C T cell subset, CD4+ or CD8+ T cells, or bulk PBMC T cells (not recorded which). The rearrangement links TRBV6-2 or TRBV6-3 to TRBJ1-6; TCRdb indicates TRBD1, and absent DNA this call remains unverified. The CDR3 sequence: CASSAEGVVGSPLHF.